These 4 T cell receptor beta chains were all obtained from the same sample, sequenced in a study of PD-1 blockade in classical Hodgkin lymphoma. The time point is: cycle 4 day 1 (C4D1), after six to seven weeks of nivolumab. Every patient relapsed after autologous stem cell transplantation, and brentuximab vedotin exposure varied. Magnetic negative selection purified CD4+ T cells from thawed PBMCs. Data came from immunoSEQ multiplex PCR; TCRdb stores just in-frame clones and leaves some out. The sample has 25,000 to 35,000 clones, 85% to 90% seen once; the top ten hold 2.4%. The sequenced sample was CD4+ T cells from blood, obtained before the fourth cycle of nivolumab. These receptors all come from a human donor with classical Hodgkin lymphoma.

The gene calls are TRBV7-2 and TRBJ1-4; no clear D gene. Deletions cut 4 bases from V and 8 bases from J, with 5 bases between. The length of the CDR3 is 11 residues. Germline V gene lookup returns CDR1 SGHTA and CDR2 FQGNSA. The CDR3 sequence: CASSSHEKLFF. CDR3 DNA: TGTGCCAGCAGCTCACACGAAAAACTGTTTTTT.

This chain uses TRBV27 with TRBJ2-1, with TRBD1 matching over 9 bases. Germline CDR1 reads MNHEY; CDR2 reads SMNVEV (reference sequence). J was trimmed by 6 bases and V by 4 bases; bases with no gene match: 4. The length of the CDR3 is 14 residues. Here the CDR3 reads CASSWGQGGNEQFF. Written as DNA, the CDR3 is TGTGCCAGCAGTTGGGGACAGGGAGGCAATGAGCAGTTCTTC.

The genes are TRBV12-5 and TRBJ2-5, with D perhaps being TRBD1 or TRBD2 (5 bases each). CDR1 is LGHNT, CDR2 FRNRAP, per germline. Trimming left V 7 bases short and J 0 bases short, with 15 bases between. The CDR3 extends over 15 amino acids. The CDR3 spells CASEPGRRYQETQYF. The CDR3 DNA reads as TGTGCTAGTGAACCGGGACGGCGGTACCAAGAGACCCAGTACTTC.

The chain recombines TRBV6-4 with TRBJ2-1; 11 bases are a match to TRBD2. Germline CDR1 MRHNA, CDR2 SNTAGT. Trimming took 5 bases from V and 6 from J; bases not matched to a gene: 6. The CDR3 sequence is 15 residues long. The CDR3 region is CASSLAGGSVNEQFF. CDR3 bases: TGTGCCAGCAGTTTAGCGGGAGGGTCCGTCAATGAGCAGTTCTTC.